Listed below are T cell receptor beta chains from one sample, sequenced in a study of cytotoxic CD8 clonotypes in ibrutinib-treated CLL. Some clones are missing from TCRdb's copy, which holds only in-frame ones; the method was immunoSEQ multiplex PCR. The data hold fewer than 300,000 clones, with about 72% observed a single time. The sequencing here drew on PBMCs, taken at disease progression, from a patient treated with ibrutinib. Receptors originate from a human donor with chronic lymphocytic leukemia. The CDR3 runs from the conserved cysteine through the conserved F or W. The order of the fields is V gene, J gene, CDR3 protein.

v_call: TRBV20-1; j_call: TRBJ2-1; cdr3_aa: CSARGLNEQFF
v_call: TRBV19; j_call: TRBJ2-7; cdr3_aa: CASSRNDQPSYEQYF
v_call: TRBV9; j_call: TRBJ2-7; cdr3_aa: CASSVGEWTYEQYF
v_call: TRBV28; j_call: TRBJ2-7; cdr3_aa: CATNRGSSEQYF
v_call: TRBV7-7; j_call: TRBJ2-5; cdr3_aa: CASSLVPSETQYF
v_call: TRBV19; j_call: TRBJ1-2; cdr3_aa: CASSRPGSYGYTF
v_call: TRBV5-1; j_call: TRBJ2-7; cdr3_aa: CASSPGTLYEQYF
v_call: TRBV27; j_call: TRBJ1-1; cdr3_aa: CASSLQGWTEAFF
v_call: TRBV18; j_call: TRBJ2-1; cdr3_aa: CASSQQDNEQFF
v_call: TRBV18; j_call: TRBJ2-3; cdr3_aa: CASSQGLVDTQYF
v_call: TRBV4-1; j_call: TRBJ1-5; cdr3_aa: CASSQDRGVLQPQHF
v_call: TRBV4-1; j_call: TRBJ2-7; cdr3_aa: CASSPKLTSSYEQYF
v_call: TRBV7-8; j_call: TRBJ1-2; cdr3_aa: CASSPLTGSRNYGYTF
v_call: TRBV7-7; j_call: TRBJ2-5; cdr3_aa: CASSLGRQETQYF
v_call: TRBV5-1; j_call: TRBJ1-3; cdr3_aa: CASSLIPEGVPGNTIYF
v_call: TRBV6-1; j_call: TRBJ1-5; cdr3_aa: CASSEGAWGNSNQPQHF
v_call: TRBV18; j_call: TRBJ2-7; cdr3_aa: CASSPSSGATYEQYF
v_call: TRBV18; j_call: TRBJ2-3; cdr3_aa: CASSPALAGNTDTQYF
v_call: TRBV5-1; j_call: TRBJ1-2; cdr3_aa: CASSLGWDGYTF
v_call: TRBV6-5; j_call: TRBJ1-2; cdr3_aa: CASSYSLGDYGYTF
v_call: TRBV25-1; j_call: TRBJ1-6; cdr3_aa: CARIGGNSPLHF
v_call: TRBV2; j_call: TRBJ2-7; cdr3_aa: CASLRRDRGGNEQYF
v_call: TRBV28; j_call: TRBJ2-5; cdr3_aa: CASLTLDRETQYF
v_call: TRBV19; j_call: TRBJ2-2; cdr3_aa: CASSISGRVTGELFF
v_call: TRBV6-5; j_call: TRBJ1-1; cdr3_aa: CASSHGQGATEAFF
v_call: TRBV9; j_call: TRBJ1-1; cdr3_aa: CASSPRQSHYMNTEAFF